The 10 T cell receptor beta chains below all came from one sample that was sequenced in a study of T cell responses to AZD1222 COVID-19 vaccine. The assay was immunoSEQ multiplex PCR, and TCRdb's table has in-frame clones only and misses some. The sample consists of around 140,000 clones, about 89% of them appearing once. The starting material was peripheral blood, obtained on day 0 of AZD1222 vaccination. Receptors originate from an adult in good health.

J is TRBJ1-2 and V is TRBV30; possibly TRBD1 for D (5 bases). The germline V gene has CDR1 GTSNPN and CDR2 SVGIG (reference sequence). The CDR3 covers 14 residues. V was cut by 7 bases and J by 6 bases, with 21 bases left in between. The CDR3, as DNA: TGTGCCTTAGAGCCATCCCCTTTAGGGGATGGCTACACCTTC. Its translation: CALEPSPLGDGYTF.

In this sample, this clone turned up a few times. This chain links TRBV14 with TRBJ1-2; a weak D match, TRBD1 (5 bases). The CDR3 consists of 15 residues. V was cut by 3 bases and J by 0 bases, with 11 bases left in between. Germline CDR1 SGHDN, CDR2 FVKESK. The CDR3 sequence is CASSQGGRTNYGYTF. The CDR3 region has the DNA TGTGCCAGCAGCCAGGGGGGACGGACTAACTATGGCTACACCTTC.

This chain connects TRBV5-1 to TRBJ1-6, with D perhaps TRBD1 (6 bases). Germline loops: CDR1 SGHRS, CDR2 YFSETQ. This CDR3 contains 16 residues. The V end lost 2 bases, the J end lost 4 bases, and 13 bases lay between the germline ends. This CDR3 is CASSLSGQSYNSPLHF. The CDR3, as DNA: TGCGCCAGCAGCTTATCAGGACAGTCGTATAATTCACCCCTCCACTTT.

Only a few counts were recorded for this clone. The V gene is TRBV6-5, the J gene TRBJ2-7, with TRBD1 identical over 10 bases. CDR3 length: 15 amino acids. J was trimmed by 6 bases and V by 2 bases; bases with no gene match: 7. CDR1 is MNHEY and CDR2 is SVGAGI in the germline V gene. Written as DNA, the CDR3 is TGTGCCAGCAGTTACGGGGGGACAGGGGTTTTCGAGCAGTACTTC. This sequence encodes CASSYGGTGVFEQYF.

V and J are TRBV27 and TRBJ2-7; D gene uncertain. The germline gives CDR1 MNHEY, CDR2 SMNVEV (reference sequence). The CDR3 extends over 14 amino acids. V lost 3 bases and J 0 bases, leaving 9 bases between the germline ends. CDR3 nucleotide sequence: TGTGCCAGCAGTTTCGGACGGAGCTCCTACGAGCAGTACTTC. This codes for CASSFGRSSYEQYF.

The chain uses TRBV9 and TRBJ2-2; D is undetermined. The V gene's germline CDR1 is SGDLS and CDR2 YYNGEE. Trimming left V 0 bases short and J 2 bases short, with 5 bases between. This CDR3 region has 14 residues. The CDR3 loop is CASSVAFNTGELFF. CDR3 sequence (DNA): TGTGCCAGCAGCGTAGCCTTCAACACCGGGGAGCTGTTTTTT.

The J gene is TRBJ1-5, the V gene TRBV27, with 9 bases identical to TRBD1. From germline, CDR1 is MNHEY and CDR2 SMNVEV (reference sequence). CDR3 length: 15 residues. V was pared by 3 bases and J by 3 bases, with 3 bases of the junction left unmatched. The CDR3 region has the DNA TGTGCCAGCAGTTTTACAGGGGGCTCCAATCAGCCCCAGCATTTT. Its protein is CASSFTGGSNQPQHF.

The J gene is TRBJ1-3, the V gene TRBV11-3; D gene uncertain. Germline CDR1 reads SGHNT; CDR2 reads YENEEA. The CDR3 is 13 residues long. V was cut by 5 bases and J by 7 bases, with 12 bases left in between. In DNA, the CDR3 is TGTGCCAGCAGCCTATCCCACGGGAACACCATATATTTT. This codes for CASSLSHGNTIYF.

The V gene is TRBV18, the J gene TRBJ1-6; 7 bases agree with TRBD1. Germline assignment: CDR1 KGHSH and CDR2 LQKENI. The V segment lost 6 bases and the J segment 8 bases; nucleotides outside the gene matches: 10. This CDR3 is 15 amino acids long. This CDR3 reads CASSPRVQGDSPLHF. Here the CDR3 DNA reads TGTGCCAGCTCCCCGAGAGTTCAGGGGGATTCACCCCTCCACTTT.

The J gene is TRBJ2-2, the V gene TRBV5-1; TRBD1 matches 7 bases. CDR1 is SGHRS, CDR2 YFSETQ, per germline. J lost 5 bases, V lost 4 bases, and 14 bases had no gene match. This CDR3 spans 17 amino acids. CDR3 DNA: TGCGCCAGCAGCCCAGCACTAACAGGGGTGGTTACCGGGGAGCTGTTTTTT. Translated, it gives CASSPALTGVVTGELFF.